This paragraph reports one T cell receptor (beta chain). This entry is derived from a study of blood T cell repertoires in COVID-19. Whole-study context: COVID-19 samples, acute and convalescent, were from the United States, Italy and Spain. T cells, B-cell-depleted T cells, or PBMCs supplied cDNA or gDNA.

As originally analysed: The authors estimated nucleated cell counts from reference gene primer amplification. TCRdb keeps only in-frame clones here, not all; method: immunoSEQ multiplex PCR. V and J calls and clone size follow that table, whereas D and trimming were derived from the DNA. This table has roughly 100,000 clones, 80% to 90% appearing once. Sequenced sample: peripheral blood. This TCR was sampled from a man older than 75 with acute or convalescent COVID-19.

The CDR3 sequence: CASSDRLAGGADTQYF. CDR3 bases: TGTGCCAGCAGTGATAGACTAGCGGGAGGGGCTGATACGCAGTATTTT. This chain uses TRBV6-1 with TRBJ2-3; TRBD2 matches at 14 bases. Per germline, CDR1 MNHNS and CDR2 SASEGT. The junction had 5 bases not matched to a gene; V was cut back by 3 bases and J by 6 bases. CDR3 size: 16 residues.